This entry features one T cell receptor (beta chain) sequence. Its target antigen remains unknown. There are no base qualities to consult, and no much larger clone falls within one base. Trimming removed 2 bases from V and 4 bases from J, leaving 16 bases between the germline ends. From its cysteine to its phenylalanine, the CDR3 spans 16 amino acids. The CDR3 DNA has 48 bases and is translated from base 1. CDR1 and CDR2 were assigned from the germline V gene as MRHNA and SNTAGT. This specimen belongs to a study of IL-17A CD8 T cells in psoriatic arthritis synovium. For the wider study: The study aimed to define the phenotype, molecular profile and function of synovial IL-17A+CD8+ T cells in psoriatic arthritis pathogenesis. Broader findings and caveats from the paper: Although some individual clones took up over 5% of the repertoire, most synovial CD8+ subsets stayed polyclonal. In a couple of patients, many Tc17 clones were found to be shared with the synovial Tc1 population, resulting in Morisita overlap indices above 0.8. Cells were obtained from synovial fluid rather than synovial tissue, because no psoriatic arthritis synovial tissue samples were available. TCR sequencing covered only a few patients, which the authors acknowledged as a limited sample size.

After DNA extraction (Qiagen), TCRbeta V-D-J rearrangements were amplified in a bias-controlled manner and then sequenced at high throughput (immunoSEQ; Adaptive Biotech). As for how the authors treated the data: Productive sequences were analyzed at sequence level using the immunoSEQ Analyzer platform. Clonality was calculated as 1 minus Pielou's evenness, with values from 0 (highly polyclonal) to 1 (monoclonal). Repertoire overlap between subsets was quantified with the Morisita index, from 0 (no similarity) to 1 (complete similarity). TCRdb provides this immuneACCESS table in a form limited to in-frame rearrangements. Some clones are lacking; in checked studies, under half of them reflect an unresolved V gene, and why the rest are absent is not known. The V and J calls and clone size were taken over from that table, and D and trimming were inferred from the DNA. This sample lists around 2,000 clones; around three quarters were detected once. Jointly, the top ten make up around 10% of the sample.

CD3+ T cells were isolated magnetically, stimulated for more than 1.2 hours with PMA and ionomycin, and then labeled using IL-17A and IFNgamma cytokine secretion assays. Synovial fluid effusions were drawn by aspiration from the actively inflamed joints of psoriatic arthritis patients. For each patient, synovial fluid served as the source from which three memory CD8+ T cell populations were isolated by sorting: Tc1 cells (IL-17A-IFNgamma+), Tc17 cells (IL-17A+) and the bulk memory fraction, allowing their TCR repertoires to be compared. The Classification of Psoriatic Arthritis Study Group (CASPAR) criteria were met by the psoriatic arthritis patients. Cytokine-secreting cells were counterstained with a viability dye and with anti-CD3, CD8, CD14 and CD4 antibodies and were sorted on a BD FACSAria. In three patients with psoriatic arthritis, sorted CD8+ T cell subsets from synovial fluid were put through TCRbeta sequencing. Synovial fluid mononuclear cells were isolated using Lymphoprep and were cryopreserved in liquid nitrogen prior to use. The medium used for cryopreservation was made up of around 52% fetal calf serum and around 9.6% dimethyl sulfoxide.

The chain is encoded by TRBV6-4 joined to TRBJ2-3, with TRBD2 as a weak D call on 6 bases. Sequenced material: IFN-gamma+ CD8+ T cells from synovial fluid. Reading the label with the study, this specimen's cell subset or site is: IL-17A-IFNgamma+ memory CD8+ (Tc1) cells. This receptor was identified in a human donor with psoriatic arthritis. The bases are TGTGCCAGCAGTGACCTGGCGGGATCCCCCCCAGATACGCAGTATTTT. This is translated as CASSDLAGSPPDTQYF.